This T cell receptor beta chain was observed in a study of T cell responses to AZD1222 COVID-19 vaccine. Pooling was applied to second doses at about 4 or about 12 weeks. Libraries were prepared by immunoSEQ multiplex PCR; TCRdb keeps only in-frame clonotypes and omits some of them. The sample includes 120,000 or so clones, about 92% seen only once; the top ten take 5%. Notes on this clone: Antigen specificity is unknown.

Regarding the study as a whole: Most donors were white British, females outnumbered males, and clonal diversity was possibly underestimated. Researchers report vaccine-associated CD4 TCRs spanning spike, with dominance at 160-218 and 743-854. Repertoires were collected only later (after the peak T cell response had occurred).

The CDR3 is made up of 16 amino acids. After removal of 0 bases from V and 7 bases from J, the junction contained 10 bases not matched to a gene. The germline V gene encodes CDR1 LGHNA and CDR2 YNFKEQ. The sequence was collected from an adult who received the AZD1222 COVID-19 vaccine. Specimen: peripheral blood, collected 28 days after the second AZD1222 dose. The gene calls are TRBV4-2 and TRBJ1-1; TRBD1 agrees at 8 bases. CDR3 in amino acids: CASSQDPAGGLSEAFF. CDR3 bases: TGTGCCAGCAGCCAAGATCCGGCAGGGGGCTTGAGTGAAGCTTTCTTT.